Below, 3 T cell receptor beta chains from the same sample are listed, as sequenced in a study of shared clonotypes between healthy human individuals. Assay: immunoSEQ multiplex PCR; the TCRdb copy retains only in-frame clones and omits some. The sample consists of about 600,000 clones, 97% of them appearing once. The sequenced sample consisted of naive CD4+ T cells sorted from blood. The subset denotes: CD45RA+ positively selected. These receptors were taken from a woman aged 25 to 39 in good health.

The V gene is TRBV6-1, the J gene TRBJ1-4, with D possibly matching TRBD1 (5 bases). The CDR3 has 13 amino acids. Germline CDR1 reads MNHNS; CDR2 reads SASEGT. V lost 7 bases, J lost 7 bases, and 13 bases lay in between. This CDR3 is CASNPQGVEKLFF. CDR3 DNA: TGTGCCAGCAATCCCCAAGGGGTTGAAAAACTGTTTTTT.

V gene TRBV6-4 combines with J gene TRBJ1-5; D is unclear. V shed 5 bases and J shed 0 bases, with 5 bases lying between them. The germline gives CDR1 MRHNA, CDR2 SNTAGT. The CDR3 spans 13 residues. CDR3 DNA: TGTGCCAGCAGTCTTGATAGCAATCAGCCCCAGCATTTT. Protein sequence: CASSLDSNQPQHF.

The chain has TRBV12-5 and TRBJ2-1, with 11 bases that match TRBD2. This CDR3 contains 15 residues. Trimming cost V 1 base and J 4 bases; bases outside gene matches: 0. The germline V gene encodes CDR1 LGHNT and CDR2 FRNRAP. The CDR3 region has the DNA TGTGCTAGTGGTTTGGGACTAGCGGGGTACAATGAGCAGTTCTTC. Protein product: CASGLGLAGYNEQFF.